This TCR beta chain came from a study of human T cells and chemical hapten exposure. The time point denotes: pre-sensitization, week 0. Treatment of the sample: therapeutic diphenylcyclopropenone sensitization with weekly scalp DPC. This CDR3 has 13 amino acids. With 6 bases clipped from V and 7 bases from J, the junction kept 6 bases outside the gene matches. From germline, CDR1 is DFQATT and CDR2 SNEGSKA (reference sequence). Methods used by the authors: TCRs per sample had a median of roughly 96,000 and ranged from roughly 23,224 to 700,000. Each CDR3 protein is one row after TCRdb ran MiXCR on the RACE reads. The V and J calls were determined by TCRdb, not by the authors. The sample lists roughly 380,000 distinct CDR3 sequences; 5.1% were seen once.

The chain is built from TRBV20-1 and TRBJ1-6; 7 positions agree with TRBD1. The TCR sequence derives from a woman aged 45-65 years with alopecia areata. Some clones in this sample may be carry-over from other donors' samples. Specimen: whole blood, collected in connection with sensitization to the hapten diphenylcyclopropenone (DPC). The CDR3 here is CSAADRDNSPLHF. CDR3 DNA: TGCAGTGCCGCTGACAGGGACAATTCACCCCTCCACTTT.